Listed below are T cell receptor beta chains from one sample, sequenced in a study of response to subunit inactivated influenza vaccine. TCRdb analysed the RT-PCR reads with MiXCR anew, one entry per CDR3 protein. The sample contains a few hundred thousand distinct CDR3 sequences, approximately 11% of which appear only once. The specimen was PBMCs from blood, collected roughly 45 days after vaccination. Source of these receptors: a man aged 45-60 years who received an inactivated influenza vaccine. CDR3s include the opening cysteine and the closing phenylalanine or tryptophan. Each record gives: CDR3 DNA, CDR3 protein, D gene, V gene, J gene, clone size. The D gene is left open where the match is weak. Clone size, where shown, is once, few, many, or a class for clones that have expanded.

cdr3_nt: TGCGCCAGCAGCCTACAAGCGGGAGGGCGGTACAATGAGCAGTTCTTC; cdr3_aa: CASSLQAGGRYNEQFF; d_call: TRBD2; v_call: TRBV5-1; j_call: TRBJ2-1; clone_size: many
cdr3_nt: TGTGCCAGCAGCTTGGGACCTTCTAGCACAGATACGCAGTATTTT; cdr3_aa: CASSLGPSSTDTQYF; d_call: .; v_call: TRBV5-6; j_call: TRBJ2-3; clone_size: .
cdr3_nt: TGTGCCACCAGTGATATGCCCCGACAGTCAAGCACAGATACGCAGTATTTT; cdr3_aa: CATSDMPRQSSTDTQYF; d_call: .; v_call: TRBV24-1; j_call: TRBJ2-3; clone_size: .
cdr3_nt: TGCGCCAGCCGAACAGTTGGGGTTGAGCAGTTCTTC; cdr3_aa: CASRTVGVEQFF; d_call: .; v_call: TRBV5-1; j_call: TRBJ2-1; clone_size: many
cdr3_nt: TGTGCCAGCTACGACAGGGCCCTAAACATTCAGTACTTC; cdr3_aa: CASYDRALNIQYF; d_call: TRBD1; v_call: TRBV27; j_call: TRBJ2-4; clone_size: .
cdr3_nt: TGTGCCAGCAGCCAAGATACAGGGGCAGGAAACACCATATATTTT; cdr3_aa: CASSQDTGAGNTIYF; d_call: TRBD1; v_call: TRBV4-2; j_call: TRBJ1-3; clone_size: many
cdr3_nt: TGTGCCAGCAGTTACTCACCGGGGAACGAGCAGTACTTC; cdr3_aa: CASSYSPGNEQYF; d_call: .; v_call: TRBV6-5; j_call: TRBJ2-7; clone_size: .
cdr3_nt: TGTGCCAGCAGTTACTTGACATTAGCGGGAGGGCCCTACAATGAGCAGTTCTTC; cdr3_aa: CASSYLTLAGGPYNEQFF; d_call: TRBD2; v_call: TRBV6-2/TRBV6-3; j_call: TRBJ2-1; clone_size: few
cdr3_nt: TGTGCCAGCAGTTTGGGTCCTCTCGATACGCAGTATTTT; cdr3_aa: CASSLGPLDTQYF; d_call: .; v_call: TRBV12-3/TRBV12-4; j_call: TRBJ2-3; clone_size: .
cdr3_nt: TGTGCCATCAGTGTATTCAGGGAGGCTGAGCAGTTCTTC; cdr3_aa: CAISVFREAEQFF; d_call: .; v_call: TRBV10-3; j_call: TRBJ2-1; clone_size: few
cdr3_nt: TGTGCCAGCAGCTTCACTCTGACCTCTGGGGCCAACGTCCTGACTTTC; cdr3_aa: CASSFTLTSGANVLTF; d_call: .; v_call: TRBV7-9; j_call: TRBJ2-6; clone_size: few
cdr3_nt: TGTGCCAGCAGCTTAGCAGAGGGCTATGGCTACACCTTC; cdr3_aa: CASSLAEGYGYTF; d_call: .; v_call: TRBV7-2; j_call: TRBJ1-2; clone_size: few
cdr3_nt: TGCAGCGTTGAAGGGACAGGGGGAATCTTTGAGCAGTTCTTC; cdr3_aa: CSVEGTGGIFEQFF; d_call: TRBD1; v_call: TRBV29-1; j_call: TRBJ2-1; clone_size: few
cdr3_nt: TGTGCCAGCAGCTTAGCTAGCGGAATTCTTTCCTACAATGAGCAGTTCTTC; cdr3_aa: CASSLASGILSYNEQFF; d_call: .; v_call: TRBV7-2; j_call: TRBJ2-1; clone_size: .
cdr3_nt: TGTGCCAGCAGTTTGCCCTCCTACGAGCAGTACTTC; cdr3_aa: CASSLPSYEQYF; d_call: .; v_call: TRBV6-6; j_call: TRBJ2-7; clone_size: many